These 7 T cell receptor beta chains came from one sample sequenced in a study of T cells in Graves' hyperthyroidism and ophthalmopathy. Amplification of TCR beta CDR3 regions was performed using RNA transcripts as template. The HTBI primer set drove a first-round RT-PCR of the TCR CDR3. TCRdb ran MiXCR on the multiplex PCR reads and lists one entry per CDR3 protein. The data contain 500,000 to 600,000 distinct CDR3 sequences, more than 45% of them singletons. Sequenced: peripheral blood or thyroid tissue (not recorded which). These receptors all come from an adult woman with Graves' disease, either hyperthyroidism or ophthalmopathy (not recorded which).

This chain connects TRBV29-1 to TRBJ2-7, with a tentative D call TRBD2 (6 bases). Per the germline V gene, CDR1 is SQVTM and CDR2 is ANQGSEA. The CDR3 spans 10 residues. V was clipped by 6 bases and J by 5 bases, with 8 bases between them. CDR3 protein: CSVWGDEQYF. The CDR3 nucleotides read TGCAGCGTCTGGGGGGACGAGCAGTACTTC.

The chain employs TRBV19 and TRBJ2-6; D might be TRBD1 (6 bases). CDR1 is LNHDA and CDR2 is SQIVND in the germline V gene (reference sequence). V lost 3 bases and J 0 bases, leaving 9 bases between the germline ends. This CDR3 has 16 residues. The CDR3 spells CASSIGTTSGANVLTF. In nucleotides, the CDR3 is TGTGCCAGTAGTATCGGGACAACCTCTGGGGCCAACGTCCTGACTTTC.

This chain connects TRBV15 to TRBJ2-7, with 7 positions matching TRBD2. Germline CDR1 reads LNHNV; CDR2 reads YYDKDF (reference sequence). V shed 3 bases and J 3 bases; nucleotides not matched to a gene: 8. The CDR3 sequence is 15 residues long. The CDR3 loop is CATSSSAGVNYEQYF. CDR3 bases: TGTGCCACCAGCAGCTCTGCGGGAGTCAACTACGAGCAGTACTTC.

This chain links TRBV3-1 with TRBJ2-7, with D possibly matching TRBD1 (7 bases). The CDR3 sequence is 17 residues long. Germline V CDR1 and CDR2: LGHDT, YNNKEL (reference sequence). Trimming stripped 0 bases from V and 3 bases from J, with 18 bases between. CDR3 sequence reads: CASSQDGLGRGVYEQYF. The CDR3 coding sequence is TGTGCCAGCAGCCAAGATGGATTGGGCAGGGGGGTCTACGAGCAGTACTTC.

This clonotype was observed many times. This chain links TRBV5-5 with TRBJ1-2; TRBD1 matches at 8 bases. Trimming cost V 0 bases and J 7 bases; bases outside gene matches: 8. Germline V gene sequence: CDR1 SGHKS, CDR2 YYEKEE (reference sequence). The CDR3 covers 15 residues. As DNA, the CDR3 is TGTGCCAGCAGCTTGGCGGCGGGCAGGGGGCTTGGCTACACCTTC. It translates to CASSLAAGRGLGYTF. Full variable domain (outside the CDR3, taken from reference TRBV5-5 and TRBJ1-2): DAGVTQSPTHLIKTRGQQVTLRCSPISGHKSVSWYQQVLGQGPQFIFQYYEKEERGRGNFPDRFSARQFPNYSSELNVNALLLGDSALYLCASSLAAGRGLGYTFGSGTRLTVV.

In this sample, this clonotype turned up a few times. This chain connects TRBV29-1 to TRBJ1-1, with unresolved D. From germline, CDR1 is SQVTM and CDR2 ANQGSEA. V was cut by 8 bases and J by 11 bases, with 12 bases left in between. The CDR3 covers 9 residues. The CDR3 here is CSLGPQAFF. CDR3 coding DNA: TGCAGCTTGGGCCCGCAGGCTTTCTTT.

In its sample, this clonotype was seen many times. The V gene is TRBV7-3, the J gene TRBJ2-5; TRBD1 matches at 8 bases. The ends lost 0 bases at V and 4 bases at J; junction bases unmatched: 10. The CDR3 is 17 amino acids. Germline CDR1 and CDR2: SGHTA and FQGTGA. The chain's CDR3 is CASSLTGAGGYGETQYF. CDR3 nucleotides: TGTGCCAGCAGCTTAACGGGGGCAGGGGGCTACGGAGAGACCCAGTACTTC.